One sample yielded the 23 T cell receptor beta chains listed below, sequenced in a study of cytomegalovirus exposure and HLA in healthy donors. Primers included in the PCR were 60 Vbeta and 13 Jbeta primers. TCRdb's copy holds only in-frame clones and misses some; the assay was immunoSEQ multiplex PCR. The data show some 79,000 clones, around 66% seen once. Input material: PBMCs. All receptors derive from a middle-aged woman in good health and CMV-seropositive.

This clone was seen only once. The chain recombines TRBV28 with TRBJ2-5; perhaps TRBD2 as D (6 bases). The DNA end is a closer match to TRBJ2-7, so the J assignment may be wrong. Germline V CDR1 and CDR2: MDHEN, SYDVKM. CDR3 size: 16 residues. Here the CDR3 reads CASSYPRIAVDYEQYF. The CDR3 DNA reads TGTGCCAGCAGTTATCCTCGGATAGCGGTGGACTACGAGCAGTACTTC.

This clone was counted between two and nine times. The chain links TRBV28 to TRBJ2-2, with D perhaps matching TRBD1 (6 bases). The CDR3 has 19 amino acids. V gave up 1 base and J gave up 6 bases, with 24 bases separating them. The germline gives CDR1 MDHEN, CDR2 SYDVKM. As DNA, the CDR3 is TGTGCCAGCAGTTTATCCCAGGGGATCCCCTTTATCGTCTCCGGGGAGCTGTTTTTT. It is translated as CASSLSQGIPFIVSGELFF.

V is TRBV7-9 and J is TRBJ2-1; 10 nucleotides line up with TRBD1. J gave up 6 bases and V 5 bases, and 10 bases lay outside the gene matches. Germline V gives CDR1 SEHNR, CDR2 FQNEAQ (reference sequence). The CDR3 has 16 residues. In DNA, the CDR3 is TGTGCCAGCAGCCCCAGGGGGGACAGGGGTGCCAATGAGCAGTTCTTC. This encodes CASSPRGDRGANEQFF.

The rearrangement uses TRBV7-9 and TRBJ2-1, with TRBD1 identical over 10 bases. The junction had 12 bases not matched to a gene; V was cut back by 6 bases and J by 7 bases. This CDR3 spans 16 amino acids. Germline CDR1 reads SEHNR; CDR2 reads FQNEAQ (reference sequence). The CDR3 loop reads CASRGGQGIRLNEQFF. Here the CDR3 DNA reads TGTGCCAGCAGGGGGGGACAGGGGATTCGGTTGAATGAGCAGTTCTTC.

The chain links TRBV27 to TRBJ2-1, with 8 bases that match TRBD1. The CDR3 spans 14 residues. V shed 8 bases, J shed 3 bases, and the junction held 6 bases outside the gene matches. Germline V lookup: CDR1 MNHEY, CDR2 SMNVEV (reference sequence). In DNA, the CDR3 is TGTGCCAGCCAAGCAGGGGGCTTCTACAATGAGCAGTTCTTC. Translating it yields CASQAGGFYNEQFF.

A single count supports this clone. V usage is TRBV5-8 and J usage is TRBJ1-1; 9 positions agree with TRBD1. V lost 0 bases to trimming and J lost 1 base; unmatched junction nucleotides: 4. The germline V gene has CDR1 SGHTS and CDR2 YDEGEE. The CDR3 has 16 amino acids. The CDR3 loop reads CASSLGTGEANTEAFF. The CDR3 DNA follows: TGTGCCAGCAGCTTGGGGACAGGGGAGGCGAACACTGAAGCTTTCTTT. Variable domain in full (rest from reference TRBV5-8 and TRBJ1-1): EAGVTQSPTHLIKTRGQQATLRCSPISGHTSVYWYQQALGLGLQFLLWYDEGEERNRGNFPPRFSGRQFPNYSSELNVNALELEDSALYLCASSLGTGEANTEAFFGQGTRLTVV.

The chain has TRBV27 and TRBJ2-1; 8 bases fit TRBD2. Germline lookup yields CDR1 MNHEY and CDR2 SMNVEV (reference sequence). The CDR3 consists of 13 residues. V lost 6 bases and J lost 3; bases outside the gene matches: 1. The CDR3 DNA is TGTGCCAGCAGAACTAGCGGCTACAATGAGCAGTTCTTC. Amino acid sequence: CASRTSGYNEQFF.

The chain uses TRBV27 and TRBJ2-5; possibly TRBD1 for D (6 bases). The germline V gene encodes CDR1 MNHEY and CDR2 SMNVEV (reference sequence). The CDR3 loop spans 16 amino acids. The V end lost 6 bases, the J end lost 5 bases, and 22 bases lay between the germline ends. CDR3: CASSTRRQGSRETQYF. For the CDR3, the DNA is TGTGCCAGCAGCACACGGCGGCAGGGGAGTCGGGAGACCCAGTACTTC.

The gene calls are TRBV5-4 and TRBJ2-1, with 9 bases matching TRBD2. The CDR3 covers 17 residues. CDR1 and CDR2 (germline): SGHNT, YYREEE (reference sequence). J lost 0 bases, V lost 2 bases, and 6 bases had no gene match. The CDR3 protein is CASSLGLAHSSYNEQFF. Here the CDR3 DNA reads TGTGCCAGCAGCTTAGGACTAGCGCATAGCTCCTACAATGAGCAGTTCTTC.

The V call is TRBV19, the J call TRBJ1-3; D is perhaps TRBD1 (6 bases). CDR1 is LNHDA and CDR2 is SQIVND in the germline V gene (reference sequence). The CDR3 covers 14 residues. Trimming cost V 7 bases and J 0 bases, with 10 bases left between them. CDR3 nucleotides: TGTGCCAGTACCCGGGACATCTCTGGAAACACCATATATTTT. Protein: CASTRDISGNTIYF.

CDR3 in amino acids: CASSRGTGDNPYEQYF. The CDR3 DNA reads as TGTGCCAGCAGTCGGGGGACAGGGGACAATCCCTACGAGCAGTACTTC. J is TRBJ2-7 and V is TRBV28; 10 bases align to TRBD1. V lost 5 bases, J lost 2 bases, and 9 bases stayed unmatched. This CDR3 comprises 16 residues. Germline assignment: CDR1 MDHEN and CDR2 SYDVKM.

The table lists this clone with a few counts. Written as DNA, the CDR3 is TGTGCCAGCAGCTCACCAATGGGACTAGCAGATTACGAGCAGTACTTC. This sequence encodes CASSSPMGLADYEQYF. The V and J genes are TRBV11-1 and TRBJ2-7; 9 positions match TRBD2. Per the germline V gene, CDR1 is SGHAT and CDR2 is FQDESV (reference sequence). Trimming at V came to 4 bases and at J to 4 bases, leaving 11 bases not matched to a gene. This CDR3 spans 16 amino acids.

The CDR3 DNA reads TGCGCCAGCAGCCAGCGGGCTAGCGGACGATCCTACGAGCAGTACTTC. Translation gives CASSQRASGRSYEQYF. V and J are TRBV4-1 and TRBJ2-7; 7 bases fit TRBD2. The CDR3 contains 16 residues. After removal of 3 bases from V and 1 base from J, the junction contained 9 bases not matched to a gene. Germline lookup yields CDR1 MGHRA and CDR2 YSYEKL.

V gene TRBV6-5 combines with J gene TRBJ2-5, with TRBD2 identical over 8 bases. The CDR3 length is 13 residues. Per the germline V gene, CDR1 is MNHEY and CDR2 is SVGAGI. The J segment lost 5 bases and the V segment lost 11 bases, leaving 10 bases of the junction unmatched. CDR3: CASSSTGGETQYF. CDR3 in DNA: TGTGCCTCCAGCTCGACGGGAGGGGAGACCCAGTACTTC.

Worth noting for this clone: Other DNA variants within this sample encode the same CDR3. The rearrangement joins TRBV9 to TRBJ2-3; a possible D gene is TRBD2 (6 bases). The V end lost 0 bases, the J end lost 0 bases, and 8 bases lay between the germline ends. Germline V gives CDR1 SGDLS, CDR2 YYNGEE. The CDR3 consists of 15 residues. The CDR3 here is CASSVGSGSTDTQYF. In nucleotides, the CDR3 is TGTGCCAGCAGCGTAGGGAGCGGGAGCACAGATACGCAGTATTTT. The full variable domain, rest sourced from reference TRBV9 and TRBJ2-3, is DSGVTQTPKHLITATGQRVTLRCSPRSGDLSVYWYQQSLDQGLQFLIQYYNGEERAKGNILERFSAQQFPDLHSELNLSSLELGDSALYFCASSVGSGSTDTQYFGPGTRLTVL.

There are a few counts of this clone. This rearrangement joins TRBV5-4 to TRBJ1-4, with 8 bases lining up with TRBD1. The CDR3 length is 14 residues. J gave up 7 bases and V 1 base, and 3 bases lay outside the gene matches. Looked up from germline, CDR1 is SGHNT and CDR2 is YYREEE (reference sequence). As DNA, the CDR3 is TGTGCCAGCAGCTTGCAGGGGGCGGTTGAAAAACTGTTTTTT. Its translation: CASSLQGAVEKLFF.

This clone has more than one count but fewer than ten. The chain carries TRBV28 and TRBJ1-2; perhaps TRBD1 as D (6 bases). Per germline, CDR1 MDHEN and CDR2 SYDVKM. The CDR3 loop spans 13 amino acids. The V end lost 6 bases, the J end lost 4 bases, and 12 bases lay between the germline ends. The DNA of the CDR3 is TGTGCCAGCAGCCCAGGGGACCGCTATGGCTACACCTTC. Its translation is CASSPGDRYGYTF.

V is TRBV28 and J is TRBJ2-3; 9 nucleotides line up with TRBD2. The V gene's germline CDR1 is MDHEN and CDR2 SYDVKM. This CDR3 comprises 18 residues. V lost 4 bases to trimming and J lost 5 bases; unmatched junction nucleotides: 16. The CDR3 DNA sequence: TGTGCCAGCAGTTCGAAACACGTCGAGGCGGGAGGGCAAGATACGCAGTATTTT. Its protein is CASSSKHVEAGGQDTQYF. Combining the CDR3 with reference TRBV28 and TRBJ2-3 gives the whole variable domain DVKVTQSSRYLVKRTGEKVFLECVQDMDHENMFWYRQDPGLGLRLIYFSYDVKMKEKGDIPEGYSVSREKKERFSLILESASTNQTSMYLCASSSKHVEAGGQDTQYFGPGTRLTVL.

This chain uses TRBV28 with TRBJ1-2, with D possibly TRBD1 on 6 matching bases. Germline V gives CDR1 MDHEN, CDR2 SYDVKM. There are 13 residues in the CDR3. Trimming took off 5 bases at V and 3 bases at J, with 10 bases between the two ends. Here the CDR3 reads CASSPGTYYGYTF. In DNA form, the CDR3 reads TGTGCCAGCAGTCCCGGGACATACTATGGCTACACCTTC.

This chain uses TRBV6-1 with TRBJ1-2; D perhaps matches TRBD1 (6 bases). Trimming took 2 bases from V and 7 from J, leaving 14 bases between them. The CDR3 spans 14 residues. Germline CDR1 and CDR2: MNHNS and SASEGT. CDR3 sequence: CASSEFGGLGGYTF. The CDR3 DNA reads as TGTGCCAGCAGTGAATTTGGGGGCTTGGGTGGCTACACCTTC.

For this clone: One end of the junction fails to match germline, which may point to a read error. The chain joins TRBV27 to TRBJ2-7; 12 bases align to TRBD2. This CDR3 is 15 amino acids long. CDR1 is MNHEY and CDR2 is SMNVEV in the germline V gene (reference sequence). CDR3 in DNA: TGTGCCAGCAGTTCTAACGTAGGACTAGCGGGAAAGGGGCACTTC. It translates to CASSSNVGLAGKGHF.

The chain recombines TRBV5-1 with TRBJ1-1, with 7 bases aligning to TRBD1. The CDR3 sequence is 14 residues long. Germline V gives CDR1 SGHRS, CDR2 YFSETQ. V shed 4 bases and J 1 base; nucleotides not matched to a gene: 4. CDR3 residues: CASSADRANTEAFF. CDR3 bases: TGCGCCAGCAGCGCTGACAGGGCGAACACTGAAGCTTTCTTT.

The table lists this clone with a few counts. The rearrangement joins TRBV7-9 to TRBJ1-2; D is ambiguous. CDR1 and CDR2 (germline): SEHNR, FQNEAQ (reference sequence). V dropped 1 base and J dropped 6 bases, with 15 bases sitting between them. The CDR3 is made up of 15 amino acids. The CDR3 bases are TGTGCCAGCAGCTTAGACTTAGCACGTAGGAATGGCTACACCTTC. Translated: CASSLDLARRNGYTF.